A single sample gave rise to the 4 T cell receptor beta chains below, sequenced in a study of blood T cell repertoires in COVID-19. Using immunoSEQ multiplex PCR, the repertoire was profiled, and TCRdb retains in-frame clones only, with some absent. The data contain over 140,000 clones, 75% to 85% of them singletons. The sequenced material came from peripheral blood. The source of these receptors is a woman older than 75 with active or convalescent COVID-19.

The rearrangement joins TRBV15 to TRBJ1-1; TRBD1 matches at 10 bases. This CDR3 comprises 15 residues. CDR1 and CDR2 from the germline V gene are LNHNV and YYDKDF (reference sequence). The V gene end was trimmed by 0 bases and the J gene end by 11 bases; junction bases not matched to a gene: 9. The CDR3 spells CATSRDRVDRGLAFF. CDR3 coding DNA: TGTGCCACCAGCAGAGATAGGGTCGACAGGGGGCTGGCTTTCTTT. Looking up the rest from reference TRBV15 and TRBJ1-1 gives the full variable domain: DAMVIQNPRYQVTQFGKPVTLSCSQTLNHNVMYWYQQKSSQAPKLLFHYYDKDFNNEADTPDNFQSRRPNTSFCFLDIRSPGLGDTAMYLCATSRDRVDRGLAFFGQGTRLTVV.

The chain couples TRBV5-1 to TRBJ1-1, with D perhaps TRBD1 (6 bases). The CDR3 loop spans 15 amino acids. V shed 3 bases and J shed 2 bases, with 14 bases lying between them. Germline-derived CDR1 and CDR2 are SGHRS and YFSETQ. CDR3 coding DNA: TGCGCCAGCAGCTGGAAACAGGGTGGTAACACTGAAGCTTTCTTT. Protein product: CASSWKQGGNTEAFF. Looking up the rest from reference TRBV5-1 and TRBJ1-1 gives the full variable domain: KAGVTQTPRYLIKTRGQQVTLSCSPISGHRSVSWYQQTPGQGLQFLFEYFSETQRNKGNFPGRFSGRQFSNSRSEMNVSTLELGDSALYLCASSWKQGGNTEAFFGQGTRLTVV.

The DNA of the CDR3 is TGTGCCAGCAGTTTAGGGGGGTTCACGTACTTC. As protein: CASSLGGFTYF. The rearrangement joins TRBV27 to TRBJ2-7, with a weak D call TRBD2 (6 bases). With 2 bases removed from V and 12 bases from J, the gap between germline ends came to 11 bases. Looked up from germline, CDR1 is MNHEY and CDR2 is SMNVEV (reference sequence). The CDR3 contains 11 residues.

The V call is TRBV25-1, the J call TRBJ2-7, with D possibly matching TRBD1 (6 bases). The V end was cut by 6 bases, the J end by 0 bases, with 15 bases between. CDR1 MGHDK and CDR2 SYGVNS come from the germline V gene. This CDR3 region has 15 residues. CDR3 region: CASRNTGSSSYEQYF. CDR3 DNA sequence: TGTGCCAGCAGAAATACAGGGTCCAGCTCCTACGAGCAGTACTTC.